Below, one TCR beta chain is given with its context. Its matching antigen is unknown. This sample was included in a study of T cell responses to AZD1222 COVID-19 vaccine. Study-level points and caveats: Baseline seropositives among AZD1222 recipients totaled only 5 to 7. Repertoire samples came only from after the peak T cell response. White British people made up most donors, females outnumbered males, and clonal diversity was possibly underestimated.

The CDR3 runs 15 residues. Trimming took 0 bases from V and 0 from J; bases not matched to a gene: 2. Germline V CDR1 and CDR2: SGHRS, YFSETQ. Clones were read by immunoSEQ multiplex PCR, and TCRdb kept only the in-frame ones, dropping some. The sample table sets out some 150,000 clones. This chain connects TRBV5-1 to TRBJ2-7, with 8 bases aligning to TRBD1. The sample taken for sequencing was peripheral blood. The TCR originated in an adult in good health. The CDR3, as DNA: TGCGCCAGCAGCTTGGGGACAGGGCACTCCTACGAGCAGTACTTC. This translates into CASSLGTGHSYEQYF.